What follows is one TCR beta chain and its context. Germline CDR1 SGHDN, CDR2 FVKESK. The V gene end was trimmed by 6 bases and the J gene end by 5 bases; junction bases not matched to a gene: 6. The CDR3 has 13 residues. This sample was taken from a study of blood T cells in healthy people across ages. Primers used in a second PCR of roughly 6 to 11 cycles were a sample-barcoded 5' primer and a J-beta primer mix. In TCRdb, the 5' RACE reads were re-called with MiXCR into one record per CDR3 protein. The sample lists about 1,500,000 distinct CDR3 sequences, 28% occurring once. The sequenced sample was blood. The chain joins TRBV14 to TRBJ1-1, with 7 bases matching TRBD1. The receptor comes from a woman under 40 in good health. The CDR3 DNA reads TGTGCCAGCAGAAAACAGGGGTCTACTGAAGCTTTCTTT. It specifies CASRKQGSTEAFF.